This T cell receptor beta chain was sequenced during a study of human T cells and chemical hapten exposure listed by TCRdb under 2021. General notes on the study: For sensitization, 2% DPC in acetone was applied to a roughly 2 cm by roughly 2 cm area of upper inner arm skin. Throughout the approximately 23-week study period, patients were also given weekly therapeutic DPC doses on the scalp. Patch testing on the upper back used Finn chambers containing 0.01% DPC, with scoring done after 6 days according to International Contact Dermatitis Research Group standards. The patient cohort, mostly female, included alopecia areata with under or over 50% scalp involvement, alopecia totalis and alopecia universalis. Libraries were pooled for sequencing, and variation in per-sample TCR yields was attributed mainly to small differences in library volumes within the pool. This study followed changes in the peripheral blood TCR repertoire in vivo during primary and secondary sensitization of alopecia patients to the hapten diphenylcyclopropenone (DPC). Patient blood was sampled pre-sensitization (week 0) and at 2, 6 and about 24 weeks after DPC sensitization. Blood for TCR sequencing was provided by twenty-nine alopecia patients at one to four time points (pre-sensitization, 2, 6 and 24 weeks).

The time point label, as the study defines it: patch test 1, 2 weeks after DPC sensitization. Taken with the paper, the label for treatment or condition translates to: therapeutic diphenylcyclopropenone sensitization with weekly scalp DPC. At each patch-test visit, blood was drawn before the patch test was applied. To be eligible, patients had to be aged 18 to 70, diagnosed with alopecia and judged suitable for DPC therapy, while pregnant patients were excluded. Total RNA was extracted from unfractionated whole blood collected in Tempus Blood RNA tubes. Between the V and J ends, shortened by 0 bases and 4 bases respectively, the junction contains 8 bases. In the germline V gene, CDR1 corresponds to SGHRS and CDR2 to YFSETQ. The CDR3 spans 15 residues, from the cysteine through the phenylalanine. CDR3 DNA only is kept here, 45 bases in frame from base 1. This clonotype was seen repeatedly, ten times or more. Its antigen remains undetermined. No much larger clone exists at a distance of one base, and base qualities are not known.

Results and caveats for the whole study, not just this receptor: Compared with pre-sensitization or healthy control sets, expanded TCRs formed significantly more large CDR3 similarity clusters, which is consistent with antigen-driven responses. The number of TCRs above 1 in 1000 frequency did not change with DPC sensitization; there was no evidence of global repertoire structure alterations. Repeated subsampling changed both the strength of the expansion versus patch-test correlation and the threshold at which that correlation became significant. Patch test score was positively correlated with the number of PT1 expanded TCRs, with significance at thresholds 8, 16 and 32 but not at 4. Because all patients had alopecia, a presumed autoimmune disease, the immune response of the patients might differ from that of healthy individuals.

The receptor library was made with RACE. The sequencer listed for this sample is NextSeq 500. Library preparation attached unique molecular identifiers to individual cDNA molecules for quantitative, reproducible TCR counting. For every blood RNA sample, sequencing covered both the TCR alpha and TCR beta chains. The study's own analysis went as follows. Samples had a median of roughly 91,000 TCRs, with a range from roughly 23,224 to 700,000. The Decombinator software suite was used to annotate the V, J and CDR3 of the TCR reads. Every sample was subsampled to the same number of TCRs (28,000) for the PS versus PT1 abundance plots. TCRs were defined as expanded if absent before sensitization and observed at least eight times at the 2-week time point. The raw public data were reprocessed by TCRdb itself: fastp quality trimming at Q25, MiXCR clonotype calling, in-frame beta chains only. Each CDR3 protein gets just one entry, which takes the most common genes and DNA from the rows behind it. TCRdb's processing, not the authors', yielded these V and J calls. The table for this sample lists 95,000 to 130,000 distinct CDR3 sequences; about 12% of them were counted only once. The ten top clones hold about 1.4% of the sample.

Sequenced here: whole blood, sampled in connection with sensitization to the hapten diphenylcyclopropenone (DPC). The clonotype was recovered from a woman between 45 and 65 years old with alopecia areata. Some clones in this sample may be carry-over from other donors' samples. Rearrangement joined TRBV5-1 to TRBJ2-6; 5 matching bases give a weak D call of TRBD2. The encoded CDR3 is CASSLGGPGANVLTF. In nucleotides, the sequence is TGCGCCAGCAGCTTGGGAGGGCCCGGGGCCAACGTCCTGACTTTC.